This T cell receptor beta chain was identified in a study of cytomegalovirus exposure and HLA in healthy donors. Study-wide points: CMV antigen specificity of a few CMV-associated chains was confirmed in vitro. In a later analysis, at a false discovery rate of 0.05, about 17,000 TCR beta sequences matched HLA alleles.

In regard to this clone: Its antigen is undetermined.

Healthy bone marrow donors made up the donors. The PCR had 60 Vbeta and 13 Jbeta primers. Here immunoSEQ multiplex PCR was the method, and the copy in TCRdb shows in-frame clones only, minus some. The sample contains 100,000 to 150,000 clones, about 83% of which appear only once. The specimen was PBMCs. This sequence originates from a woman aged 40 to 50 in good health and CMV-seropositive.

CDR3 amino acids: CASRLAGDAGELFF. CDR3 DNA sequence: TGTGCCAGCAGGTTAGCGGGAGATGCCGGGGAGCTGTTTTTT. The V call is TRBV5-4, the J call TRBJ2-2, with TRBD2 matching 9 bases. Germline V gives CDR1 SGHNT, CDR2 YYREEE (reference sequence). The length of the CDR3 is 14 residues. Trimming took 5 bases from V and 6 from J; bases not matched to a gene: 5.